Following are 28 T cell receptor beta chains from one sample sequenced in a study of blood T cell repertoires in COVID-19 (dated by TCRdb to the early 2020s). Library prep was done by the immunoSEQ multiplex PCR assay. TCRdb limited this immuneACCESS table to in-frame rearrangements with V and J called. A share of clones is missing; checked studies link under half to unresolved V genes, and the rest is unexplained. Recorded for this sample are about half a million clones; 75% to 90% of them occurred a single time. Together, the top ten hold roughly 3.2% of the sample. The sample taken for sequencing was peripheral blood. Every receptor here comes from a human donor in a cohort sampled during active COVID-19.

V and J are TRBV5-8 and TRBJ2-3; 9 bases fit TRBD1. V shed 0 bases, J shed 0 bases, and the junction held 2 bases outside the gene matches. Germline V gene lookup returns CDR1 SGHTS and CDR2 YDEGEE. CDR3 length equals 16 residues. CDR3 in amino acids: CASSLGDRVSTDTQYF. The DNA for the CDR3 is TGTGCCAGCAGCTTGGGGGACAGGGTTAGCACAGATACGCAGTATTTT.

This chain uses TRBV19 with TRBJ2-1; TRBD2 might be the D (7 bases). CDR1 is LNHDA and CDR2 is SQIVND in the germline V gene (reference sequence). The V end was cut by 6 bases, the J end by 2 bases, with 17 bases between. The CDR3 runs to 16 residues. This CDR3 reads CASRLGGEGTYNEQFF. In DNA form, the CDR3 reads TGTGCCAGTAGATTAGGGGGGGAGGGGACCTACAATGAGCAGTTCTTC.

The chain employs TRBV7-3 and TRBJ2-7, with D perhaps TRBD1 (5 bases). Per germline, CDR1 SGHTA and CDR2 FQGTGA. The CDR3 extends over 15 amino acids. V gave up 2 bases and J gave up 0 bases, with 11 bases separating them. DNA for the CDR3: TGTGCCAGCAGCTTATTGGGGCGCGCCTCCTACGAGCAGTACTTC. Translating it yields CASSLLGRASYEQYF.

The CDR3 loop reads CAISLSSGQPQHF. The CDR3 DNA reads TGTGCCATCAGCTTGTCCAGTGGCCAGCCCCAGCATTTT. The chain links TRBV10-3 to TRBJ1-5; the D is unclear. V was pared by 6 bases and J by 7 bases, with 13 bases between. Germline V lookup: CDR1 ENHRY, CDR2 SYGVKD. CDR3 size: 13 residues.

The V call is TRBV2, the J call TRBJ1-1; 12 bases match TRBD1. Per the germline V gene, CDR1 is SNHLY and CDR2 is FYNNEI. The V gene end was trimmed by 6 bases and the J gene end by 3 bases; junction bases not matched to a gene: 5. CDR3 size: 15 residues. Here the CDR3 reads CASRGTGGLDTEAFF. The CDR3 DNA follows: TGTGCCAGCAGGGGGACAGGGGGCTTGGACACTGAAGCTTTCTTT.

This clone has only a few counts. Mismatch with germline at one junction end may stem from a read error. The genes are TRBV9 and TRBJ2-5; 7 nucleotides match TRBD2. This CDR3 is built from 13 residues. The germline V gene has CDR1 SGDLS and CDR2 YYNGEE. The CDR3, as DNA: TGTGCCAGCAGCGACCGACCAAAAACTAGCGAACACTTC. This translates into CASSDRPKTSEHF.

The chain uses TRBV7-9 and TRBJ2-1; TRBD2 matches 7 bases. This CDR3 comprises 16 residues. CDR1 is SEHNR, CDR2 FQNEAQ, per germline (reference sequence). The V and J ends lost 5 bases and 2 bases, in that order; junction bases with no gene match: 9. In DNA, the CDR3 is TGTGCCAGCAGCCAAAGGGGAGGGTTCCCCTACAATGAGCAGTTCTTC. Protein sequence: CASSQRGGFPYNEQFF.

V and J are TRBV9 and TRBJ1-1; D remains ambiguous. Germline V gene sequence: CDR1 SGDLS, CDR2 YYNGEE. Deletions cut 3 bases from V and 3 bases from J, with 12 bases between. This CDR3 has 14 amino acids. CDR3 residues: CASSAHPTDTEAFF. For the CDR3, the DNA is TGTGCCAGCAGCGCACACCCCACAGACACTGAAGCTTTCTTT.

The V gene is TRBV29-1, the J gene TRBJ1-2; D gene uncertain. Trimming removed 3 bases at V and 3 bases at J, with 8 bases between. CDR1 and CDR2 from the germline V gene are SQVTM and ANQGSEA. CDR3 size: 12 residues. The CDR3 loop reads CSVDPGDYGYTF. Here the CDR3 DNA reads TGCAGCGTTGATCCCGGGGACTATGGCTACACCTTC.

The rearrangement links TRBV27 to TRBJ2-5; 10 positions match TRBD2. The CDR3 has 19 amino acids. Unmatched junction bases numbered 11, after V lost 0 bases and J lost 1 base. The germline gives CDR1 MNHEY, CDR2 SMNVEV (reference sequence). CDR3 DNA sequence: TGTGCCAGCAGTTTATCCCACCGTCTAGCGGGAGTGACCCAAGAGACCCAGTACTTC. Protein: CASSLSHRLAGVTQETQYF.

The gene calls are TRBV5-1 and TRBJ2-5; 13 bases match TRBD2. CDR1 and CDR2 (germline): SGHRS, YFSETQ. The ends lost 5 bases at V and 2 bases at J; junction bases unmatched: 9. CDR3 length: 17 residues. CDR3 in amino acids: CASSGTSGTTTQETQYF. The DNA of the CDR3 is TGCGCCAGCAGTGGGACTAGCGGGACAACCACTCAAGAGACCCAGTACTTC. The variable domain in full, with the rest retrieved from reference TRBV5-1 and TRBJ2-5, is KAGVTQTPRYLIKTRGQQVTLSCSPISGHRSVSWYQQTPGQGLQFLFEYFSETQRNKGNFPGRFSGRQFSNSRSEMNVSTLELGDSALYLCASSGTSGTTTQETQYFGPGTRLLVL.

The CDR3, as DNA: TGTGCCAGTAAACAGGCCTATATGAACACTGAAGCTTTCTTT. It is translated as CASKQAYMNTEAFF. The chain has TRBV19 and TRBJ1-1; D may be TRBD1 (5 bases). The CDR3 loop spans 14 amino acids. Trimming shortened V by 7 bases and J by 0 bases, and 12 bases separated the two germline ends. Germline-derived CDR1 and CDR2 are LNHDA and SQIVND (reference sequence). Full variable domain (remainder filled in from reference TRBV19 and TRBJ1-1): DGGITQSPKYLFRKEGQNVTLSCEQNLNHDAMYWYRQDPGQGLRLIYYSQIVNDFQKGDIAEGYSVSREKKESFPLTVTSAQKNPTAFYLCASKQAYMNTEAFFGQGTRLTVV.

The gene calls are TRBV7-2 and TRBJ2-2; 7 bases line up with TRBD1. The germline V gene encodes CDR1 SGHTA and CDR2 FQGNSA. J lost 0 bases, V lost 5 bases, and 6 bases had no gene match. The CDR3 is 16 residues long. The CDR3 protein is CASSKGGRPNTGELFF. The CDR3 nucleotides read TGTGCCAGCAGCAAAGGGGGCAGGCCGAACACCGGGGAGCTGTTTTTT.

The chain's CDR3 is CASSYSVSTGELFF. The CDR3 nucleotides are TGTGCCAGCAGTTACAGCGTAAGCACCGGGGAGCTGTTTTTT. The chain has TRBV6-6 and TRBJ2-2; D is unclear. The CDR3 is 14 amino acids. CDR1 MNHNY and CDR2 SVGAGI come from the germline V gene (reference sequence). Trimming removed 2 bases at V and 4 bases at J, with 8 bases between.

Only one count was recorded for this clone. The rearrangement links TRBV9 to TRBJ1-2; a possible D gene is TRBD1 (5 bases). The CDR3 contains 13 residues. CDR1 SGDLS and CDR2 YYNGEE come from the germline V gene. The V end was cut by 4 bases, the J end by 4 bases, with 11 bases between. The CDR3 here is CASSTQDSYGYTF. In DNA, the CDR3 is TGTGCCAGCAGCACCCAAGACAGCTATGGCTACACCTTC.

The chain recombines TRBV18 with TRBJ1-4, with D unresolved. CDR3 length: 13 amino acids. The germline V gene has CDR1 KGHSH and CDR2 LQKENI. Trimming took 2 bases from V and 6 from J, leaving 7 bases between them. The CDR3 nucleotides read TGTGCCAGCTCACCAGAGAAAGATGAAAAACTGTTTTTT. This sequence encodes CASSPEKDEKLFF.

The V and J genes are TRBV28 and TRBJ2-7, with 12 bases that match TRBD2. Germline V gives CDR1 MDHEN, CDR2 SYDVKM. The CDR3 has 16 residues. The V gene end was trimmed by 4 bases and the J gene end by 3 bases; junction bases not matched to a gene: 7. The CDR3 loop reads CASSSQTSGRGYEQYF. The DNA of the CDR3 is TGTGCCAGCAGTTCTCAGACTAGCGGGAGAGGCTACGAGCAGTACTTC.

This clone was counted once. The chain employs TRBV11-1 and TRBJ2-5, with 10 bases that match TRBD1. The CDR3 totals 15 residues. The germline V gene has CDR1 SGHAT and CDR2 FQDESV (reference sequence). V was clipped by 4 bases and J by 4 bases; unmatched bases: 6. The DNA for the CDR3 is TGTGCCAGCAGCTCCCGACAGGGGGCTCCAGAGACCCAGTACTTC. Amino acid sequence: CASSSRQGAPETQYF.

The genes are TRBV6-5 and TRBJ1-5, with a possible D match to TRBD1 (6 bases). Germline V gene data show CDR1 as MNHEY and CDR2 as SVGAGI. This CDR3 comprises 14 residues. V gave up 4 bases and J gave up 5 bases, with 12 bases separating them. CDR3 protein: CASSSGTRDQPQHF. The CDR3 nucleotides read TGTGCCAGCAGTTCTGGGACAAGAGATCAGCCCCAGCATTTT.

The rearrangement uses TRBV23-1 and TRBJ2-7; the match to TRBD1 covers 9 bases. TRBV23-1 is an ORF; its function is uncertain. Germline trimming cut 7 bases from V and 5 bases from J; bases unmatched to any gene: 15. This CDR3 is 16 amino acids long. This chain's CDR3 is CASTPPEGQGQDEQYF. Here the CDR3 DNA reads TGCGCCAGCACCCCCCCAGAGGGACAGGGACAGGACGAGCAGTACTTC.

The chain is built from TRBV30 and TRBJ2-3; 7 nucleotides line up with TRBD1. Losses at the gene ends were 5 bases for V and 0 bases for J; bases not matched to a gene: 8. Germline V gene data show CDR1 as GTSNPN and CDR2 as SVGIG (reference sequence). The CDR3 spans 15 residues. The CDR3 nucleotides are TGTGCCTGGGGGGGACAGTCGACTAGCACAGATACGCAGTATTTT. Translated, it gives CAWGGQSTSTDTQYF.

The CDR3 loop is CASSLSGFGTEAFF. The CDR3 bases are TGTGCCAGCAGCTTATCAGGGTTTGGCACTGAAGCTTTCTTT. The chain joins TRBV7-3 to TRBJ1-1, with D maybe TRBD1 (5 bases). The ends were cut back, 2 bases at V and 4 bases at J, with 11 bases in the middle. The CDR3 runs 14 residues. The V gene's germline CDR1 is SGHTA and CDR2 FQGTGA.

The chain couples TRBV6-5 to TRBJ1-5; a possible D gene is TRBD1 (5 bases). V was shortened by 7 bases and J by 7 bases, with 17 bases between the two germline ends. Germline values: CDR1 MNHEY, CDR2 SVGAGI. This CDR3 is built from 14 residues. The CDR3 DNA reads TGTGCCAGCAACCCCTCGGCCAGGGCCCAGCCCCAGCATTTT. Protein sequence: CASNPSARAQPQHF.

The chain is built from TRBV27 and TRBJ1-2, with 12 bases lining up with TRBD1. This CDR3 spans 17 amino acids. V shed 9 bases and J 2 bases; nucleotides not matched to a gene: 13. Germline V gene sequence: CDR1 MNHEY, CDR2 SMNVEV (reference sequence). The CDR3 reads CASSPGTGGVRNYGYTF. CDR3 DNA sequence: TGTGCCAGTTCTCCCGGGACAGGGGGCGTTAGGAACTATGGCTACACCTTC.

This chain connects TRBV5-1 to TRBJ2-3; TRBD2 matches at 7 bases. Germline loops: CDR1 SGHRS, CDR2 YFSETQ. The CDR3 spans 15 residues. V shed 0 bases, J shed 1 base, and the junction held 2 bases outside the gene matches. For the CDR3, the DNA is TGCGCCAGCAGCTTGGTTCTAGCGGGCACAGATACGCAGTATTTT. Residues: CASSLVLAGTDTQYF.

The gene calls are TRBV7-8 and TRBJ2-2; 7 nucleotides align to TRBD2. Looked up from germline, CDR1 is SGHVS and CDR2 is FQNEAQ. The CDR3 sequence is 15 residues long. Trimming cost V 6 bases and J 5 bases; bases outside gene matches: 9. The CDR3, as DNA: TGTGCCAGCAGTCCACCTAGCGGAAGGACCGGGGAGCTGTTTTTT. Residues: CASSPPSGRTGELFF.

The V call is TRBV27, the J call TRBJ2-3, with D perhaps matching TRBD2 (5 bases). The CDR3 covers 14 residues. The germline gives CDR1 MNHEY, CDR2 SMNVEV (reference sequence). The germline V and J ends were trimmed by 3 bases and 2 bases, with 9 bases remaining between them. Here the CDR3 reads CASSFYGVTDTQYF. DNA of the CDR3: TGTGCCAGCAGTTTCTACGGGGTCACAGATACGCAGTATTTT.

The J gene is TRBJ1-2, the V gene TRBV27; TRBD1 aligns across 7 bases. CDR1 is MNHEY and CDR2 is SMNVEV in the germline V gene (reference sequence). V trimming: 7 bases; J trimming: 2 bases; junction bases outside the gene matches: 10. The CDR3 spans 15 residues. The CDR3 protein is CASTLTGLVNYGYTF. CDR3 DNA sequence: TGTGCCAGCACCCTGACAGGGTTAGTCAACTATGGCTACACCTTC.